This entry lists 28 T cell receptor beta chains sequenced from one sample in a study of blood T cell repertoires in COVID-19. Sequenced by immunoSEQ multiplex PCR; TCRdb stores in-frame clones only, minus some. The repertoire holds approximately 290,000 clones, with around nine tenths as singletons. The sequencing input was peripheral blood. The receptor source for this set is a man younger than 45 with acute or convalescent COVID-19.

The CDR3 spells CASSITGFPNTEAFF. The CDR3, as DNA: TGTGCCAGTAGTATCACAGGGTTCCCGAACACTGAAGCTTTCTTT. The rearrangement joins TRBV19 to TRBJ1-1; possibly TRBD1 for D (6 bases). V was cut by 3 bases and J by 1 base, with 12 bases left in between. Germline V lookup: CDR1 LNHDA, CDR2 SQIVND (reference sequence). The CDR3 spans 15 residues.

V usage is TRBV9 and J usage is TRBJ1-1, with D maybe TRBD1 (5 bases). CDR1 is SGDLS and CDR2 is YYNGEE in the germline V gene. The CDR3 loop spans 15 amino acids. V lost 0 bases and J lost 5, with 14 bases in between. The CDR3 sequence: CASSVDPMGGTEAFF. CDR3 nucleotide sequence: TGTGCCAGCAGCGTAGATCCTATGGGGGGTACTGAAGCTTTCTTT.

The V call is TRBV6-5, the J call TRBJ2-1; 8 nucleotides agree with TRBD1. Per germline, CDR1 MNHEY and CDR2 SVGAGI. The CDR3 runs to 13 residues. V shed 6 bases, J shed 7 bases, and the junction held 5 bases outside the gene matches. The CDR3 region is CASRVTGENEQFF. In nucleotides, the CDR3 is TGTGCCAGCAGAGTGACAGGGGAGAATGAGCAGTTCTTC.

In this sample, this clone turned up once. V is TRBV5-5 and J is TRBJ2-7, with 9 bases aligning to TRBD1. V was pared by 4 bases and J by 7 bases, with 9 bases of the junction left unmatched. Germline lookup yields CDR1 SGHKS and CDR2 YYEKEE (reference sequence). The CDR3 runs to 14 residues. The CDR3 DNA is TGTGCCAGCAGCGCGGGACAGGGCGTAAGAGAGCAGTACTTC. Amino acids: CASSAGQGVREQYF.

The chain has TRBV24-1 and TRBJ1-6; D is unclear. CDR3 length equals 13 residues. Per germline, CDR1 KGHDR and CDR2 SFDVKD. The V and J ends lost 9 bases and 5 bases respectively, with 10 bases between them. CDR3 DNA: TGTGCCACCTCACGGGATAATAATTCACCCCTCCACTTT. Protein: CATSRDNNSPLHF.

V and J are TRBV5-1 and TRBJ1-2, with no clear D. Trimming took 7 bases from V and 3 from J, leaving 10 bases between them. The length of the CDR3 is 12 residues. Germline V lookup: CDR1 SGHRS, CDR2 YFSETQ. CDR3 sequence (DNA): TGCGCCAGCTCTCTGGACTACTATGGCTACACCTTC. Protein: CASSLDYYGYTF.

There are a few counts of this clone. The chain combines TRBV18 with TRBJ1-6; unclear D gene. The V gene's germline CDR1 is KGHSH and CDR2 LQKENI. This CDR3 is built from 13 residues. Trimming removed 3 bases from V and 11 bases from J, with 11 bases in between. This chain's CDR3 is CASSPQDGAPLHF. CDR3 in DNA: TGTGCCAGCTCACCCCAGGACGGGGCACCCCTCCACTTT.

Here the CDR3 reads CASRSVGNQPQHF. The CDR3 region has the DNA TGTGCCAGTAGGTCCGTCGGTAATCAGCCCCAGCATTTT. The chain joins TRBV19 to TRBJ1-5; no clear D. The germline V gene has CDR1 LNHDA and CDR2 SQIVND (reference sequence). This CDR3 has 13 amino acids. Deletions cut 6 bases from V and 4 bases from J, with 10 bases between. Full variable domain (rest looked up from reference TRBV19 and TRBJ1-5): DGGITQSPKYLFRKEGQNVTLSCEQNLNHDAMYWYRQDPGQGLRLIYYSQIVNDFQKGDIAEGYSVSREKKESFPLTVTSAQKNPTAFYLCASRSVGNQPQHFGDGTRLSIL.

In this sample, this clone turned up once. The rearrangement links TRBV6-4 to TRBJ1-1; 9 bases match TRBD1. The junction had 8 bases not matched to a gene; V was cut back by 3 bases and J by 6 bases. The germline V gene encodes CDR1 MRHNA and CDR2 SNTAGT. This CDR3 spans 15 amino acids. The chain's CDR3 is CASSERQGGWAEAFF. The CDR3 DNA reads as TGTGCCAGCAGTGAACGACAGGGGGGATGGGCTGAAGCTTTCTTT.

The chain uses TRBV19 and TRBJ2-5, with TRBD2 identical over 10 bases. CDR3 length: 15 residues. Germline CDR1 LNHDA, CDR2 SQIVND (reference sequence). Trimming cost V 6 bases and J 2 bases; bases outside gene matches: 6. CDR3 in amino acids: CASRSSGRTQETQYF. The DNA for the CDR3 is TGTGCCAGTAGGTCTAGCGGGAGAACACAAGAGACCCAGTACTTC.

The chain recombines TRBV27 with TRBJ2-1, with no clear D. The length of the CDR3 is 14 residues. The germline V and J ends were trimmed by 4 bases and 4 bases, with 11 bases remaining between them. CDR1 MNHEY and CDR2 SMNVEV come from the germline V gene (reference sequence). DNA of the CDR3: TGTGCCAGCAGTTGGAAACCGGGTTACAATGAGCAGTTCTTC. Its protein is CASSWKPGYNEQFF.

This clone was observed once. This sequence joins TRBV28 and TRBJ1-5; a weak D match, TRBD1 (6 bases). Trimming removed 5 bases from V and 3 bases from J, with 8 bases in between. Germline CDR1 MDHEN, CDR2 SYDVKM. The CDR3 runs to 13 residues. The CDR3 sequence is CASSGQNNQPQHF. The CDR3, as DNA: TGTGCCAGCAGTGGACAGAACAATCAGCCCCAGCATTTT.

The V gene is TRBV5-1, the J gene TRBJ2-1; a possible D gene is TRBD2 (5 bases). The CDR3 contains 16 residues. V lost 3 bases and J lost 6, with 19 bases in between. Germline values: CDR1 SGHRS, CDR2 YFSETQ. The CDR3 DNA is TGCGCCAGCAGCTACGGGGTTTACGTACTTGGCAATGAGCAGTTCTTC. Protein sequence: CASSYGVYVLGNEQFF.

CDR3 region: CASSTKPTMGRDTQYF. In nucleotides, the CDR3 is TGTGCCAGCAGCACCAAACCGACTATGGGAAGAGATACCCAGTACTTC. The genes are TRBV21-1 and TRBJ2-5; TRBD2, the D gene given by the table, was not confirmed from the DNA. TRBV21-1 is termed a pseudogene. This CDR3 is built from 16 residues.

This chain joins TRBV18 and TRBJ2-5; TRBD1 is a possible D gene (6 bases). Germline CDR1 and CDR2: KGHSH and LQKENI. This CDR3 has 15 amino acids. V was pared by 6 bases and J by 3 bases, with 17 bases between. The CDR3, as DNA: TGTGCCAGCTCGCCAACCGGGACACCCGAAGAGACCCAGTACTTC. Amino acids: CASSPTGTPEETQYF.

This chain connects TRBV5-1 to TRBJ1-2; D uncertain. Germline CDR1 SGHRS, CDR2 YFSETQ. The CDR3 totals 15 residues. V was cut by 0 bases and J by 4 bases, with 13 bases left in between. This CDR3 reads CASSLVGETGYGYTF. The CDR3 DNA sequence: TGCGCCAGCAGCTTGGTTGGGGAGACGGGCTATGGCTACACCTTC.

This CDR3 reads CASNTLAGLSEQYF. The CDR3 region has the DNA TGTGCCAGCAATACACTAGCGGGACTCTCCGAGCAGTACTTC. The chain joins TRBV28 to TRBJ2-7; 10 bases line up with TRBD2. The J segment lost 6 bases and the V segment lost 7 bases, leaving 9 bases of the junction unmatched. CDR3 size: 14 residues. Per the germline V gene, CDR1 is MDHEN and CDR2 is SYDVKM.

The chain employs TRBV19 and TRBJ1-1; possible D gene TRBD1, 6 bases. This CDR3 contains 17 residues. V was clipped by 5 bases and J by 3 bases, with 22 bases between them. Germline lookup yields CDR1 LNHDA and CDR2 SQIVND (reference sequence). CDR3 nucleotides: TGTGCCAGTAGTCTTAACAGGGTGTTAGAGTGGGACACTGAAGCTTTCTTT. It codes for CASSLNRVLEWDTEAFF.

This rearrangement joins TRBV19 to TRBJ2-2; D unresolved. Germline lookup yields CDR1 LNHDA and CDR2 SQIVND (reference sequence). The CDR3 contains 11 residues. Deletions cut 7 bases from V and 5 bases from J, with 5 bases between. In DNA, the CDR3 is TGTGCCAGTACTGAGACCGGGGAGCTGTTTTTT. This codes for CASTETGELFF.

V gene TRBV5-1 combines with J gene TRBJ1-2; D remains unclear. The V end lost 0 bases, the J end lost 4 bases, and 7 bases lay between the germline ends. This CDR3 has 13 amino acids. Germline CDR1 SGHRS, CDR2 YFSETQ. CDR3 sequence: CASSLDSSYGYTF. CDR3 sequence (DNA): TGCGCCAGCAGCTTGGACTCTTCCTATGGCTACACCTTC.

As concerns this clone: Mismatch with germline at one junction end may stem from a read error. The gene calls are TRBV7-7 and TRBJ2-5; TRBD1 matches at 9 bases. The length of the CDR3 is 15 residues. In germline, CDR1 is SSHAT, CDR2 FNYEAQ (reference sequence). The CDR3 DNA follows: TGTGCTAGCAGCTTACCCGGGACAGGGCAAGAGACCCAGTACTTC. This encodes CASSLPGTGQETQYF.

This chain joins TRBV13 and TRBJ1-1; 7 nucleotides align to TRBD1. This CDR3 comprises 14 residues. Germline-derived CDR1 and CDR2 are PRHDT and FYEKMQ (reference sequence). V lost 5 bases and J lost 0; bases outside the gene matches: 3. CDR3 DNA: TGTGCCAGCAGCGTCAGGGGGATGAACACTGAAGCTTTCTTT. This gives the protein CASSVRGMNTEAFF.

This clone was counted a few times. The V gene is TRBV9, the J gene TRBJ1-3; weak D call: TRBD1 (6 bases). V lost 3 bases and J 4 bases, leaving 11 bases between the germline ends. The CDR3 is 14 residues long. Looked up from germline, CDR1 is SGDLS and CDR2 is YYNGEE. The CDR3 is CASSEGVSGNTIYF. DNA for the CDR3: TGTGCCAGCAGCGAGGGGGTATCGGGAAACACCATATATTTT.

The chain couples TRBV21-1 to TRBJ1-5. TRBV21-1 is shown as a pseudogene. This CDR3 has 13 residues. CDR3 sequence: CASSEAGVQPQHF. The DNA of the CDR3 is TGTGCCAGCAGCGAGGCGGGGGTTCAGCCCCAGCATTTT.

Here the CDR3 DNA reads TGTGCCTGGAGATCAGGGGGGGAGCTGTTTTTT. Protein product: CAWRSGGELFF. This chain connects TRBV30 to TRBJ2-2; D is perhaps TRBD1 (5 bases). Germline CDR1 is GTSNPN and CDR2 is SVGIG (reference sequence). The CDR3 loop spans 11 amino acids. V was clipped by 3 bases and J by 8 bases, with 7 bases between them.

V and J are TRBV18 and TRBJ1-5; D gene ambiguous. The CDR3 consists of 14 residues. The V and J ends lost 5 bases and 10 bases respectively, with 18 bases between them. Germline V gene data show CDR1 as KGHSH and CDR2 as LQKENI. As DNA, the CDR3 is TGTGCCAGCTCAGACATCGGCACCGAGGGTCCCCAGCATTTT. It specifies CASSDIGTEGPQHF.

The chain employs TRBV2 and TRBJ2-5; D call uncertain. The V gene lost 3 bases and the J gene lost 1 base, with 18 bases spanning the gap. The CDR3 covers 17 residues. From germline, CDR1 is SNHLY and CDR2 FYNNEI. CDR3 sequence: CASSEFATYTPQETQYF. The CDR3 nucleotides read TGTGCCAGCAGTGAGTTCGCCACGTATACTCCCCAAGAGACCCAGTACTTC.

The rearrangement uses TRBV7-3 and TRBJ2-2; D ambiguous. Between the trimmed V and J ends, which lost 2 bases and 7 bases, there was a span of 8 bases. CDR1 and CDR2 (germline): SGHTA, FQGTGA. The CDR3 has 13 residues. Here the CDR3 DNA reads TGTGCCAGCAGCTTAGATACTGACGGGGAGCTGTTTTTT. As protein: CASSLDTDGELFF.